This entry concerns a single T cell receptor beta chain. The antigen is not known. These data originate in a study of pediatric ulcerative colitis. The study, taken as a whole, reports: In rectum, acute severe colitis had expanded clones and less diversity.

Measured with immunoSEQ multiplex PCR; TCRdb has only the in-frame clones, and not every one. Of 55,000 to 75,000 clones in the sample, about 90% were seen once. The CDR3 loop spans 13 amino acids. The V gene's germline CDR1 is LNHDA and CDR2 SQIVND (reference sequence). The V end lost 4 bases, the J end lost 4 bases, and 8 bases lay between the germline ends. The blood sample was taken during the colonoscopy visit. This clonotype was sampled from a boy aged 5-17 years with severe ulcerative colitis. Sequenced input: blood. The rearrangement uses TRBV19 and TRBJ1-3; D may be TRBD1 (6 bases). The CDR3 sequence is CASSTQGGNTIYF. Written as DNA, the CDR3 is TGTGCCAGTAGTACACAGGGAGGAAACACCATATATTTT.